Each of the 17 T cell receptor beta chains below was sequenced from the same sample in a study of blood T cell repertoires in COVID-19. This table comes from immunoSEQ multiplex PCR, and its TCRdb copy is limited to in-frame clones, with some not included. This sample has around 80,000 clones, with about 83% found just once. Sequences were obtained from peripheral blood. The receptors shown here come from a woman older than 75 with acute or convalescent COVID-19.

The J gene is TRBJ1-4, the V gene TRBV6-5; 12 nucleotides align to TRBD1. The CDR3 extends over 15 amino acids. V lost 8 bases and J lost 4; bases outside the gene matches: 5. Germline V gives CDR1 MNHEY, CDR2 SVGAGI. CDR3 residues: CASGTGGAGNEKLFF. CDR3 nucleotide sequence: TGTGCCAGCGGGACAGGGGGCGCGGGTAATGAAAAACTGTTTTTT.

The genes are TRBV6-6 and TRBJ2-1, with 12 bases fitting TRBD2. This CDR3 region has 15 residues. Germline CDR1 reads MNHNY; CDR2 reads SVGAGI (reference sequence). J lost 2 bases, V lost 7 bases, and 3 bases had no gene match. The CDR3 coding sequence is TGTGCCAGCATTCTAGCGGGAGGGACCTACAATGAGCAGTTCTTC. This codes for CASILAGGTYNEQFF.

This clone showed up just a few times. V and J are TRBV6-1 and TRBJ2-3; D call uncertain. CDR1 MNHNS and CDR2 SASEGT come from the germline V gene. V was clipped by 1 base and J by 2 bases, with 10 bases between them. This CDR3 is 15 amino acids long. The CDR3 region is CASSEGDKATDTQYF. CDR3 DNA: TGTGCCAGCAGTGAAGGTGATAAAGCCACAGATACGCAGTATTTT.

This sequence joins TRBV7-2 and TRBJ2-1; 13 bases match TRBD2. This CDR3 is 15 amino acids long. Germline V gene data show CDR1 as SGHTA and CDR2 as FQGNSA. Losses at the gene ends were 5 bases for V and 6 bases for J; bases not matched to a gene: 4. As DNA, the CDR3 is TGTGCCAGCAGCCCCCGACTAGCGGGAGGCAATGAGCAGTTCTTC. This translates into CASSPRLAGGNEQFF.

The genes are TRBV19 and TRBJ1-5; D might be TRBD1 (6 bases). This CDR3 has 15 amino acids. Germline V CDR1 and CDR2: LNHDA, SQIVND (reference sequence). V gave up 3 bases and J gave up 2 bases, with 11 bases separating them. The DNA of the CDR3 is TGTGCCAGTAGTATGCAGGGGCCGCGCAATCAGCCCCAGCATTTT. Amino acid sequence: CASSMQGPRNQPQHF. Looking up the rest from reference TRBV19 and TRBJ1-5 gives the full variable domain: DGGITQSPKYLFRKEGQNVTLSCEQNLNHDAMYWYRQDPGQGLRLIYYSQIVNDFQKGDIAEGYSVSREKKESFPLTVTSAQKNPTAFYLCASSMQGPRNQPQHFGDGTRLSIL.

The chain recombines TRBV11-2 with TRBJ2-4; 8 bases are shared with TRBD1. V lost 5 bases and J lost 1; bases outside the gene matches: 7. The length of the CDR3 is 16 residues. CDR1 is SGHAT and CDR2 is FQNNGV in the germline V gene. In DNA, the CDR3 is TGTGCCAGCAGCCCAGGGGGCGCGGCGGCCAAAAACATTCAGTACTTC. This gives the protein CASSPGGAAAKNIQYF.

The rearrangement links TRBV6-4 to TRBJ2-5; 9 nucleotides agree with TRBD1. This CDR3 has 17 residues. Germline CDR1 is MRHNA and CDR2 is SNTAGT. V lost 0 bases, J lost 0 bases, and 5 bases stayed unmatched. The CDR3 reads CASSDSGRTGDQETQYF. CDR3 DNA sequence: TGTGCCAGCAGTGACTCAGGCAGGACAGGGGACCAAGAGACCCAGTACTTC.

This clone occurred once. V and J are TRBV6-5 and TRBJ2-3, with TRBD1 as a possible D gene (6 bases). There are 16 residues in the CDR3. V was clipped by 2 bases and J by 2 bases, with 14 bases between them. CDR1 and CDR2 from the germline V gene are MNHEY and SVGAGI. DNA for the CDR3: TGTGCCAGCAGTTACACCCGGACAGCGACCACAGATACGCAGTATTTT. Translation gives CASSYTRTATTDTQYF.

The chain combines TRBV2 with TRBJ2-3, with D tentatively TRBD2 (6 bases). The CDR3 extends over 14 amino acids. From germline, CDR1 is SNHLY and CDR2 FYNNEI. V lost 4 bases to trimming and J lost 7 bases, with 15 bases between them. The CDR3 DNA sequence: TGTGCCAGCAGTGGGGACTCACCGGTCTATACGCAGTATTTT. Translated, it gives CASSGDSPVYTQYF.

CDR3 in amino acids: CAWRAPNTGELFF. For the CDR3, the DNA is TGTGCCTGGAGGGCCCCGAACACCGGGGAGCTGTTTTTT. The V and J genes are TRBV30 and TRBJ2-2; D uncertain. The V and J ends lost 3 bases and 0 bases respectively, with 5 bases between them. CDR1 and CDR2 (germline): GTSNPN, SVGIG (reference sequence). This CDR3 region has 13 residues.

This chain joins TRBV7-9 and TRBJ1-2; TRBD1 aligns across 8 bases. The germline V gene encodes CDR1 SEHNR and CDR2 FQNEAQ (reference sequence). The CDR3 contains 13 residues. J gave up 2 bases and V 7 bases, and 3 bases lay outside the gene matches. CDR3 loop: CASNQGANYGYTF. CDR3 nucleotides: TGTGCCAGCAACCAGGGGGCGAACTATGGCTACACCTTC.

This clone showed up just a few times. The rearrangement joins TRBV23-1 to TRBJ2-7, with 9 bases lining up with TRBD1. TRBV23-1 is classed as an ORF, of uncertain function. This CDR3 is built from 14 residues. After removal of 5 bases from V and 2 bases from J, the junction contained 4 bases not matched to a gene. For the CDR3, the DNA is TGCGCCAGCAGTGGACAGGGGACCACCTACGAGCAGTACTTC. Translating it yields CASSGQGTTYEQYF.

CDR3: CATSDYTVPHQQFF. The CDR3 nucleotides read TGTGCCACCAGTGATTACACCGTGCCCCATCAGCAGTTCTTC. The V and J genes are TRBV24-1 and TRBJ2-1; D gene unclear. V lost 2 bases, J lost 11 bases, and 15 bases lay in between. The CDR3 sequence is 14 residues long. Germline V gives CDR1 KGHDR, CDR2 SFDVKD.

V and J are TRBV10-3 and TRBJ2-1, with TRBD1 matching over 11 bases. Germline V gene data show CDR1 as ENHRY and CDR2 as SYGVKD. The CDR3 length is 14 residues. The trim removed 4 bases at V and 8 bases at J, leaving 4 bases unmatched. The CDR3 coding sequence is TGTGCCATCAGTGCTGGGACAGGGGGGGATGAGCAGTTCTTC. It codes for CAISAGTGGDEQFF.

The genes are TRBV18 and TRBJ2-5, with a tentative D call TRBD1 (6 bases). Germline loops: CDR1 KGHSH, CDR2 LQKENI. V lost 2 bases to trimming and J lost 2 bases, with 15 bases between them. The CDR3 runs to 16 residues. CDR3 nucleotides: TGTGCCAGCTCACCAGGCGGGCCGGGGACACAAGAGACCCAGTACTTC. Translating gives CASSPGGPGTQETQYF. Drawing the rest from reference TRBV18 and TRBJ2-5, the complete variable domain is NAGVMQNPRHLVRRRGQEARLRCSPMKGHSHVYWYRQLPEEGLKFMVYLQKENIIDESGMPKERFSAEFPKEGPSILRIQQVVRGDSAAYFCASSPGGPGTQETQYFGPGTRLLVL.

This chain links TRBV29-1 with TRBJ2-5, with D possibly being TRBD1 (6 bases). The length of the CDR3 is 11 residues. Looked up from germline, CDR1 is SQVTM and CDR2 is ANQGSEA. The ends were cut back, 8 bases at V and 3 bases at J, with 10 bases in the middle. This chain's CDR3 is CSSRTEETQYF. The CDR3 DNA sequence: TGCAGCTCAAGGACAGAAGAGACCCAGTACTTC.

CDR3 in DNA: TGCAGCGTTGAAGAATCGGCGGATGAGCAGTTCTTC. Its translation: CSVEESADEQFF. This chain joins TRBV29-1 and TRBJ2-1; no clear D gene. The CDR3 is made up of 12 amino acids. Germline lookup yields CDR1 SQVTM and CDR2 ANQGSEA. Trimming took 0 bases from V and 8 from J, leaving 8 bases between them.